A selection of T cell receptor beta chains follows, all from one sample in a study of type 1 regulatory T cells. From the reads, TCRdb called clonotypes with MiXCR, one entry per CDR3 protein. The sample includes about 71,000 distinct CDR3 sequences, less than 25% of them seen just once. Their antigens are not known. The material sequenced was cultured type 1 regulatory T (Tr1) cells, either the whole culture or a sorted fraction (not recorded which). These receptors originate from a human donor in good health. Each CDR3 is given with its conserved first and last residue. A D gene is named only where the DNA matches it firmly. The size entry is marked missing in some rows and otherwise reads once, few, many or a size class.

J gene	clone size	V gene	D gene	CDR3 DNA	CDR3 protein
TRBJ2-2	-	TRBV7-2	-	TGTGCCAGCAGCTTAGGACTAGTCACCGGGGAGCTGTTTTTT	CASSLGLVTGELFF
TRBJ1-1	-	TRBV7-9	-	TGTGCCAGCCGGCGGGGGGATACAGGGCCTGAAGCTTTCTTT	CASRRGDTGPEAFF
TRBJ2-2	-	TRBV3-1	-	TGTGCCAGCAGCCAAGGACGCAACACCGGGGAGCTGTTTTTT	CASSQGRNTGELFF
TRBJ2-3	-	TRBV5-1	TRBD2	TGCGCCAGCAGCTTGACGGGACTAGCGGGAGCCTACGATACGCAGTATTTT	CASSLTGLAGAYDTQYF
TRBJ1-4	-	TRBV29-1	-	TGCAGCGTTGGCCAGACAAATGAAAAACTGTTTTTT	CSVGQTNEKLFF
TRBJ2-5	-	TRBV7-9	TRBD2	TGTGCCAGCAGCTTAGACGGGGCTAGCGGGAGTGGACGCCAAGAGACCCAGTACTTC	CASSLDGASGSGRQETQYF
TRBJ2-5	few	TRBV25-1	TRBD2	TGTGCCAGCAGTGCGTTACTAGCGGGAGAGTGGGTTGAGACCCAGTACTTC	CASSALLAGEWVETQYF
TRBJ2-1	medium-sized	TRBV7-2	-	TGTGCCAGCAGCTTAGGGCTAGGGAACGTCAATGAGCAGTTCTTC	CASSLGLGNVNEQFF
TRBJ2-2	few	TRBV24-1	TRBD1	TGTGCCACCAGTGAGGGACAGGGGGATTCCGGGGAGCTGTTTTTT	CATSEGQGDSGELFF
TRBJ1-2	many	TRBV6-5	TRBD1	TGTGCCAGCAGCCGACAGGGGAAGTCAGCTAACTATGGCTACACCTTC	CASSRQGKSANYGYTF
TRBJ1-1	many	TRBV24-1	-	TGTGCCACCGGGAGCCAAGAGGGAGCTTTCTTT	CATGSQEGAFF
TRBJ1-5	-	TRBV7-9	-	TGTGCCAGCAGCTTCTCAGGGGACCAGTCCCAGCATTTT	CASSFSGDQSQHF
TRBJ2-3	-	TRBV10-3	-	TGTGCCATCAGACCCGGAGTCGCGGGCACAGATACGCAGTATTTT	CAIRPGVAGTDTQYF
TRBJ1-2	-	TRBV5-1	TRBD1	TGCGCCAGCAGCGCAACAGGGGAAGGTGGCTACACCTTC	CASSATGEGGYTF
TRBJ2-1	few	TRBV5-1	-	TGCGCCAGCAGCTCGACTACTTACAATGAGCAGTTCTTC	CASSSTTYNEQFF
TRBJ2-4	-	TRBV18	TRBD1	TGTGCCAGCTCACCTCCTGGACAGGGTCCGGACATTCAGTACTTC	CASSPPGQGPDIQYF
TRBJ1-1	-	TRBV5-4	-	TGTGCCAGCAGCTCGGACCCCTTCACTGAAGCTTTCTTC	CASSSDPFTEAFF
TRBJ2-2	many	TRBV7-2	-	TGTGCCAGCAGCTACCGGGCCACCGGGGAGCTGTTTTTT	CASSYRATGELFF
TRBJ2-1	-	TRBV30	-	TGTGCCTGGAGGCTACAATACAATGAGCAGTTCTTC	CAWRLQYNEQFF
TRBJ2-1	-	TRBV20-1	TRBD1	TGCAGTGCTAAGGGGGACAGATGGGACAATGAGCAGTTCTTC	CSAKGDRWDNEQFF
TRBJ2-3	few	TRBV20-1	-	TGCAGTGCTAGAAGAGCCGGAACAGATACGCAGTATTTT	CSARRAGTDTQYF
TRBJ2-7	medium-sized	TRBV5-1	TRBD2	TGCGCCAGCAGTGAGGTTGGCGGGAGTTACGGCGAGCAGTACTTC	CASSEVGGSYGEQYF
TRBJ2-1	medium-sized	TRBV24-1	TRBD2	TGTGCCACCACAAGAGCGGGAGGCAATGAGCAGTTCTTC	CATTRAGGNEQFF
TRBJ2-3	-	TRBV27	-	TGTGCCAGCGGGCTCGCCGCGACAGATACGCAGTATTTT	CASGLAATDTQYF
TRBJ1-1	-	TRBV6-1	TRBD1	TGTGCCAGCACCCGGGACAGGAACACTGAAGCTTTCTTT	CASTRDRNTEAFF
TRBJ2-5	-	TRBV20-1	TRBD1	TGCAGTGCCTCCGGGACAGGGACAGAGACCCAGTACTTC	CSASGTGTETQYF
TRBJ2-7	few	TRBV18	TRBD1	TGTGCCAGCTCAGAACGGGACAGGTCCTACGAGCAGTACTTC	CASSERDRSYEQYF
TRBJ2-5	once	TRBV9	TRBD2	TGTGCCAGCAGCGTTAGCGGGAGAGTACAAGGGACCCAGTACTTC	CASSVSGRVQGTQYF
TRBJ2-3	-	TRBV24-1	-	TGTGCCACCGGCGACATCACAGATACGCAGTATTTT	CATGDITDTQYF